This T cell receptor beta chain was identified in a study of T cell repertoires in cytomegalovirus infection. Whole-study results and caveats: Within the response measured ex vivo, HLA-C-restricted CMV-specific TCR beta clonotypes were dominant.

For this clonotype: Antigen: not known.

TCRdb itself ran the reads through MiXCR, one entry per CDR3 protein. Here the sample spans 150,000 to 190,000 distinct CDR3 sequences, 20% to 25% being singletons. V shed 4 bases and J shed 5 bases, with 18 bases lying between them. Germline loops: CDR1 SGHTS, CDR2 YDEGEE. The CDR3 spans 15 residues. The sequencing sample was made of PBMCs. The sequence derives from a human donor in good health (CMV status not recorded). Some clones in this sample may be carry-over from other donors' samples. The chain has TRBV5-8 and TRBJ2-5; D assignment may be TRBD1 or TRBD2 (5 bases each). The CDR3 loop reads CASSLGAQGRETQYF. CDR3 sequence (DNA): TGTGCCAGCAGCCTCGGGGCTCAAGGTCGGGAGACCCAGTACTTC.